The 10 T cell receptor beta chains reported below all come from one sample, sequenced in a study of human T cells and chemical hapten exposure. Time point reported: pre-sensitization, week 0. Treatment specified: therapeutic diphenylcyclopropenone sensitization with weekly scalp DPC. TCRdb redid the calling of the RACE reads with MiXCR, one entry per CDR3 protein. The sample holds a few hundred thousand distinct CDR3 sequences; around 5.5% are singletons and the top ten take about 7.7%. The sample consisted of whole blood, taken in connection with sensitization to the hapten diphenylcyclopropenone (DPC). These receptors all come from a woman between 18 and 29 years old with alopecia areata. Some clones in this sample may be carry-over from other donors' samples.

The chain combines TRBV6-5 with TRBJ1-6, with a weak D call TRBD1 (5 bases). V was pared by 6 bases and J by 9 bases, with 18 bases between. The germline V gene has CDR1 MNHEY and CDR2 SVGAGI. The CDR3 is 15 amino acids. The CDR3 reads CASRPPGPKSSPLHF. The CDR3 DNA reads as TGTGCCAGCAGGCCCCCGGGACCGAAGAGTTCACCCCTCCACTTT.

This clonotype occurred many times. The chain joins TRBV18 to TRBJ2-5, with 10 bases matching TRBD1. The CDR3 runs to 16 residues. V lost 3 bases, J lost 1 base, and 5 bases stayed unmatched. In germline, CDR1 is KGHSH, CDR2 LQKENI. The CDR3 loop is CASSPTGTGVQETQYF. In nucleotides, the CDR3 is TGTGCCAGCTCACCGACCGGGACAGGGGTCCAAGAGACCCAGTACTTC.

V and J are TRBV7-9 and TRBJ2-1, with D possibly matching TRBD2 (6 bases). Trimming removed 5 bases at V and 6 bases at J, with 23 bases between. The CDR3 is made up of 17 amino acids. Germline V gene data show CDR1 as SEHNR and CDR2 as FQNEAQ (reference sequence). The CDR3 sequence is CASSPPPFKRASNEQFF. In DNA form, the CDR3 reads TGTGCCAGCAGCCCCCCCCCCTTCAAGCGGGCGAGCAATGAGCAGTTCTTC.

The chain uses TRBV12-3 or TRBV12-4 and TRBJ1-3; no clear D. This CDR3 region has 15 residues. Trimming left V 3 bases short and J 0 bases short, with 9 bases between. The CDR3 sequence is CASSFLVASGNTIYF. The CDR3 bases are TGTGCCAGCAGTTTTCTCGTAGCCTCTGGAAACACCATATATTTT.

Many counts were recorded for this clonotype. The chain has TRBV12-3 or TRBV12-4 and TRBJ1-1, with 7 bases that match TRBD1. CDR3 length equals 15 residues. The V and J ends lost 7 bases and 1 base, in that order; junction bases with no gene match: 9. CDR3 sequence reads: CASTHRGTENTEAFF. CDR3 bases: TGTGCCAGCACCCACCGGGGGACAGAGAACACTGAAGCTTTCTTT.

This rearrangement joins TRBV2 to TRBJ2-3, with 11 bases aligning to TRBD2. V shed 1 base, J shed 8 bases, and the junction held 5 bases outside the gene matches. Germline V lookup: CDR1 SNHLY, CDR2 FYNNEI. There are 15 residues in the CDR3. The CDR3 loop is CASSEVSGGAITQYF. CDR3 sequence (DNA): TGTGCCAGCAGTGAAGTTAGCGGGGGGGCTATTACGCAGTATTTT.

The chain uses TRBV4-3 and TRBJ2-3; TRBD2 agrees at 9 bases. Germline values: CDR1 LGHNA, CDR2 YSLEER. Trimming removed 0 bases from V and 1 base from J; junction bases left unmatched: 2. The CDR3 covers 16 residues. The CDR3 loop is CASSQEGGGGTDTQYF. CDR3 in DNA: TGCGCCAGCAGCCAAGAGGGCGGGGGGGGCACAGATACGCAGTATTTT.

This clonotype was recorded a few times. The chain is built from TRBV6-1 and TRBJ2-7, with 14 bases aligning to TRBD2. J gave up 7 bases and V 6 bases, and 8 bases lay outside the gene matches. CDR3 length: 15 amino acids. Germline values: CDR1 MNHNS, CDR2 SASEGT. CDR3 nucleotide sequence: TGTGCCAGCAGGCGCACCGGGACTAGCGGGGGAGAGCAGTACTTC. Encoded protein: CASRRTGTSGGEQYF.

The rearrangement uses TRBV20-1 and TRBJ1-1; possibly TRBD1 for D (5 bases). The germline gives CDR1 DFQATT, CDR2 SNEGSKA (reference sequence). V was cut by 1 base and J by 7 bases, with 10 bases left in between. This CDR3 is built from 12 residues. The CDR3 nucleotides are TGCAGTGCTAGAGGCAGGGCCAGTGAAGCTTTCTTT. This codes for CSARGRASEAFF.

J is TRBJ1-5 and V is TRBV20-1, with 10 nucleotides matching TRBD1. Germline values: CDR1 DFQATT, CDR2 SNEGSKA (reference sequence). This CDR3 is built from 13 residues. Trimming took 6 bases from V and 11 from J; bases not matched to a gene: 10. DNA of the CDR3: TGCAGTGCCAACGGACAGGGGGATCCGACCCAGCATTTT. It translates to CSANGQGDPTQHF.